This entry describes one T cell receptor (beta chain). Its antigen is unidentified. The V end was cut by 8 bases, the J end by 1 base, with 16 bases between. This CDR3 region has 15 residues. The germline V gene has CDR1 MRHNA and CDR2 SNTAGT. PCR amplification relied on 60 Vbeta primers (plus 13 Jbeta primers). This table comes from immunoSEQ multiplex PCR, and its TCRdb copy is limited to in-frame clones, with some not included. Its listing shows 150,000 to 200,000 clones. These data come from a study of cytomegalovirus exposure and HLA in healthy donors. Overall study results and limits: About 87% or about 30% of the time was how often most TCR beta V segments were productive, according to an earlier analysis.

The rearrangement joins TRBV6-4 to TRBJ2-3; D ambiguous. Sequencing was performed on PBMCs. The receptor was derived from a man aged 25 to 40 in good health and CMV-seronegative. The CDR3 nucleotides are TGTGCCAGCCCATTTAGCCCAGAGTGCACAGATACGCAGTATTTT. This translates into CASPFSPECTDTQYF.